The 31 T cell receptor beta chains below were found in one sample sequenced in a study of T cell responses to AZD1222 COVID-19 vaccine. The repertoire was sequenced with immunoSEQ multiplex PCR; TCRdb's copy has only in-frame clones and lacks some. This repertoire shows about 150,000 clones, roughly nine tenths found once; its top ten account for approximately 5.1%. The starting material was peripheral blood, obtained on day 0 of AZD1222 vaccination. The receptor set was obtained from an adult in good health.

The chain joins TRBV7-2 to TRBJ2-1; D possibly matches TRBD1 or TRBD2 (5 bases each). V lost 1 base to trimming and J lost 3 bases, with 13 bases between them. The CDR3 loop spans 16 amino acids. Germline V gene lookup returns CDR1 SGHTA and CDR2 FQGNSA. The CDR3 sequence: CASSLVYSGGYNEQFF. The CDR3 nucleotides are TGTGCCAGCAGCTTAGTTTACAGTGGGGGCTACAATGAGCAGTTCTTC. Supplemented by reference TRBV7-2 and TRBJ2-1, the full variable domain reads GAGVSQSPSNKVTEKGKDVELRCDPISGHTALYWYRQSLGQGLEFLIYFQGNSAPDKSGLPSDRFSAERTGGSVSTLTIQRTQQEDSAVYLCASSLVYSGGYNEQFFGPGTRLTVL.

The genes are TRBV6-5 and TRBJ2-1, with 15 nucleotides matching TRBD2. Germline-derived CDR1 and CDR2 are MNHEY and SVGAGI. The CDR3 is 15 amino acids. V gave up 7 bases and J gave up 8 bases; unmatched junction bases: 6. CDR3 in amino acids: CASNGLAGGLDEQFF. The CDR3 coding sequence is TGTGCCAGCAACGGACTAGCGGGAGGGTTGGATGAGCAGTTCTTC.

The rearrangement uses TRBV5-1 and TRBJ1-3, with 8 bases that match TRBD1. The CDR3 totals 14 residues. The J segment lost 3 bases and the V segment lost 3 bases, leaving 2 bases of the junction unmatched. CDR1 SGHRS and CDR2 YFSETQ come from the germline V gene. CDR3 region: CASSWTGYGNTIYF. The CDR3 nucleotides are TGCGCCAGCAGCTGGACAGGGTATGGAAACACCATATATTTT.

The rearrangement joins TRBV18 to TRBJ2-7; D call uncertain. V was clipped by 2 bases and J by 1 base, with 12 bases between them. Germline V gene sequence: CDR1 KGHSH, CDR2 LQKENI. The CDR3 sequence is 15 residues long. The CDR3 nucleotides are TGTGCCAGCTCACCAGTTCCTTGGCAGTCCTACGAGCAGTACTTC. This gives the protein CASSPVPWQSYEQYF.

The CDR3 protein is CSVRRQGTDTQYF. The CDR3 DNA sequence: TGCAGCGTTCGTAGGCAGGGCACAGATACGCAGTATTTT. The chain couples TRBV29-1 to TRBJ2-3; D is uncertain. Germline CDR1 SQVTM, CDR2 ANQGSEA. V was pared by 5 bases and J by 1 base, with 10 bases between. This CDR3 spans 13 amino acids.

The V and J genes are TRBV5-4 and TRBJ2-7; D not resolved. There are 14 residues in the CDR3. Between the trimmed V and J ends, which lost 1 base and 4 bases, there was a span of 12 bases. CDR1 and CDR2 (germline): SGHNT, YYREEE (reference sequence). CDR3 in DNA: TGTGCCAGCAGCTTGTCCCCTATCCAGTACGAGCAGTACTTC. This translates into CASSLSPIQYEQYF.

The gene calls are TRBV21-1 and TRBJ2-1. TRBV21-1 is listed as a pseudogene. This CDR3 comprises 11 residues. The CDR3 DNA reads as TGTGCCAGCAGCGGCTACAATGAGCAGTTCTTC. Protein sequence: CASSGYNEQFF.

The chain couples TRBV7-2 to TRBJ1-6; D is ambiguous. Germline values: CDR1 SGHTA, CDR2 FQGNSA. CDR3 length equals 12 residues. Deletions cut 4 bases from V and 4 bases from J, with 2 bases between. CDR3 sequence: CASSSYNSPLHF. The CDR3, as DNA: TGTGCCAGCAGCTCATATAATTCACCCCTCCACTTT.

This clone has a single count. The chain employs TRBV7-6 and TRBJ2-7, with D maybe TRBD1 (6 bases). In germline, CDR1 is SGHVS, CDR2 FNYEAQ. Trimming removed 0 bases at V and 5 bases at J, with 17 bases between. The CDR3 sequence is 16 residues long. The CDR3 DNA follows: TGTGCCAGCAGCTTAGCGGGGGCGGCAGGGTTTAACGAGCAGTACTTC. Protein sequence: CASSLAGAAGFNEQYF.

The chain links TRBV5-1 to TRBJ2-3; D possibly corresponds to TRBD1 (5 bases). V dropped 4 bases and J dropped 2 bases, with 11 bases sitting between them. From germline, CDR1 is SGHRS and CDR2 YFSETQ. CDR3 length: 14 amino acids. CDR3 nucleotides: TGCGCCAGCAGCGTACAGGACGACACAGATACGCAGTATTTT. Its translation is CASSVQDDTDTQYF.

This clone was counted once. The V and J genes are TRBV7-9 and TRBJ2-7; TRBD1 agrees at 9 bases. The germline gives CDR1 SEHNR, CDR2 FQNEAQ (reference sequence). Trimming at V came to 7 bases and at J to 6 bases, leaving 13 bases not matched to a gene. The CDR3 covers 15 residues. The CDR3 DNA reads as TGTGCCAGCACCCCCCGGGACAGGGAACGTAGCGAGCAGTACTTC. It yields the protein CASTPRDRERSEQYF.

This clone appeared once. J is TRBJ2-7 and V is TRBV30; 8 bases are shared with TRBD2. The germline CDR1 and CDR2 sequences are GTSNPN and SVGIG (reference sequence). CDR3 length equals 14 residues. V was clipped by 0 bases and J by 5 bases; unmatched bases: 6. DNA of the CDR3: TGTGCCTGGAGTGTAGGGACTAGAGGGCACGAGCAGTACTTC. Residues: CAWSVGTRGHEQYF.

As concerns this clone: In the same sample, other DNA sequences code for this CDR3. This chain uses TRBV29-1 with TRBJ1-1; D gene unclear. Trimming pared 6 bases from V and 1 base from J, leaving 9 bases between. Germline V gene sequence: CDR1 SQVTM, CDR2 ANQGSEA. The CDR3 is made up of 12 amino acids. CDR3 residues: CSVADGNTEAFF. Written as DNA, the CDR3 is TGCAGCGTAGCGGACGGGAACACTGAAGCTTTCTTT.

The chain recombines TRBV28 with TRBJ1-2; D ambiguous. The CDR3 covers 12 residues. V was clipped by 5 bases and J by 7 bases, with 11 bases between them. Per the germline V gene, CDR1 is MDHEN and CDR2 is SYDVKM. The CDR3 loop reads CASSSRYGGYTF. The CDR3 bases are TGTGCCAGCAGTAGCAGGTACGGTGGCTACACCTTC.

This clone was detected once. V and J are TRBV9 and TRBJ1-1; D not resolved. Germline values: CDR1 SGDLS, CDR2 YYNGEE. This CDR3 spans 14 amino acids. Trimming removed 4 bases at V and 0 bases at J, with 10 bases between. The CDR3 DNA is TGTGCCAGCAGCCCCCGACCAATGAACACTGAAGCTTTCTTT. It specifies CASSPRPMNTEAFF.

This clone was seen once. The chain recombines TRBV19 with TRBJ1-2; D not certain. Trimming stripped 6 bases from V and 3 bases from J, with 5 bases between. CDR3 size: 11 residues. The germline V gene has CDR1 LNHDA and CDR2 SQIVND (reference sequence). The CDR3 bases are TGTGCCAGTAGAATTTACTATGGCTACACCTTC. Residues: CASRIYYGYTF.

The gene calls are TRBV30 and TRBJ2-7; TRBD1 matches at 8 bases. Germline V gene sequence: CDR1 GTSNPN, CDR2 SVGIG (reference sequence). The CDR3 length is 13 residues. V lost 3 bases, J lost 0 bases, and 1 base stayed unmatched. The DNA for the CDR3 is TGTGCCTGGAGAGGGACAGGCTCCTACGAGCAGTACTTC. It specifies CAWRGTGSYEQYF.

CDR3 protein: CASSRDRGTDEQYF. CDR3 in DNA: TGTGCCAGCAGCCGGGACAGGGGGACGGACGAGCAGTACTTC. The genes are TRBV2 and TRBJ2-7; 11 nucleotides line up with TRBD1. CDR3 length equals 14 residues. Germline CDR1 and CDR2: SNHLY and FYNNEI. V shed 6 bases, J shed 5 bases, and the junction held 6 bases outside the gene matches.

The V and J genes are TRBV6-5 and TRBJ1-5; D is perhaps TRBD1 (6 bases). Germline CDR1 and CDR2: MNHEY and SVGAGI. The CDR3 is 14 residues long. The ends were cut back, 5 bases at V and 6 bases at J, with 14 bases in the middle. Written as DNA, the CDR3 is TGTGCCAGCAGTCCGTACAGGGACCGTCAGCCCCAGCATTTT. Protein: CASSPYRDRQPQHF.

The CDR3 coding sequence is TGTGCCAGCAGCGTAGGGACGGGGAGCTCCTACGAGCAGTACTTC. Its translation: CASSVGTGSSYEQYF. The genes are TRBV9 and TRBJ2-7, with D possibly being TRBD2 (5 bases). CDR1 SGDLS and CDR2 YYNGEE come from the germline V gene. The CDR3 is made up of 15 amino acids. Trimming removed 0 bases at V and 0 bases at J, with 10 bases between.

This clone came up once. The chain is built from TRBV3-1 (or the pseudogene TRBV3-2) and TRBJ1-4; D remains unclear. CDR1 is LGHDT and CDR2 is YNNKEL in the germline V gene (reference sequence). This CDR3 contains 13 residues. Trimming took 1 base from V and 10 from J, leaving 10 bases between them. As DNA, the CDR3 is TGTGCCAGCAGCCAAGTTGGGGTTGGAAAACTGTTTTTT. Protein: CASSQVGVGKLFF.

The rearrangement links TRBV9 to TRBJ2-7; 7 bases agree with TRBD2. From germline, CDR1 is SGDLS and CDR2 YYNGEE. This CDR3 is built from 14 residues. V lost 4 bases to trimming and J lost 4 bases; unmatched junction nucleotides: 8. The CDR3 region has the DNA TGTGCCAGCAGCCCTCGCGGGGAGGGTTACGAGCAGTACTTC. Translated, it gives CASSPRGEGYEQYF.

The J gene is TRBJ2-1, the V gene TRBV21-1. TRBV21-1 corresponds to a pseudogene. The CDR3 covers 13 residues. CDR3 protein: CASSKAPGDEQFF. Written as DNA, the CDR3 is TGTGCCAGCAGCAAAGCGCCTGGGGATGAGCAGTTCTTC.

The rearrangement uses TRBV29-1 and TRBJ1-1; 10 bases fit TRBD1. The CDR3 spans 15 residues. V was clipped by 6 bases and J by 5 bases; unmatched bases: 12. Germline loops: CDR1 SQVTM, CDR2 ANQGSEA. The CDR3 here is CSVLPGTGALTEAFF. DNA of the CDR3: TGCAGCGTCCTTCCCGGGACAGGGGCTTTAACTGAAGCTTTCTTT. The variable domain in full, completed from reference TRBV29-1 and TRBJ1-1, reads SAVISQKPSRDICQRGTSLTIQCQVDSQVTMMFWYRQQPGQSLTLIATANQGSEATYESGFVIDKFPISRPNLTFSTLTVSNMSPEDSSIYLCSVLPGTGALTEAFFGQGTRLTVV.

This chain connects TRBV2 to TRBJ2-1, with 10 bases that match TRBD1. Germline loops: CDR1 SNHLY, CDR2 FYNNEI. This CDR3 has 14 residues. The V and J ends lost 5 bases and 8 bases, in that order; junction bases with no gene match: 6. The CDR3, as DNA: TGTGCCAGCAGTAAGGACAGGGGGACCGATGAGCAGTTCTTC. It yields the protein CASSKDRGTDEQFF.

The chain couples TRBV18 to TRBJ1-1, with D hard to call. This CDR3 has 16 amino acids. CDR1 and CDR2 from the germline V gene are KGHSH and LQKENI. V lost 3 bases and J lost 2, with 16 bases in between. The CDR3 DNA reads TGTGCCAGCTCACCCGGGGTTGCGAGAATAAACACTGAAGCTTTCTTT. Translating it yields CASSPGVARINTEAFF.

The chain couples TRBV6-5 to TRBJ2-7; D may be TRBD2 (7 bases). Trimming cost V 8 bases and J 4 bases, with 18 bases left between them. This CDR3 comprises 14 residues. The V gene's germline CDR1 is MNHEY and CDR2 SVGAGI. CDR3 nucleotide sequence: TGTGCCAGCCGAGGGGGGGGCCGACAATACGAGCAGTACTTC. It specifies CASRGGGRQYEQYF.

The chain carries TRBV7-2 and TRBJ2-3; D tentatively fits TRBD1 or TRBD2 (5 bases each). The CDR3 has 17 residues. V shed 1 base and J shed 10 bases, with 24 bases lying between them. Germline CDR1 and CDR2: SGHTA and FQGNSA. CDR3 amino acids: CASSLGREGWGPGAQYF. CDR3 DNA: TGTGCCAGCAGCTTAGGCCGCGAAGGGTGGGGACCAGGAGCGCAGTATTTT.

This rearrangement joins TRBV2 to TRBJ2-7, with D perhaps TRBD2 (6 bases). Germline values: CDR1 SNHLY, CDR2 FYNNEI. The CDR3 runs to 14 residues. Trimming took 5 bases from V and 4 from J, leaving 15 bases between them. CDR3 DNA: TGTGCCAGCAGTACTCCCGGGAGAGGGTACGAGCAGTACTTC. It is translated as CASSTPGRGYEQYF.

The chain carries TRBV7-2 and TRBJ1-1; D is uncertain. CDR1 is SGHTA, CDR2 FQGNSA, per germline. The CDR3 is made up of 15 amino acids. V gave up 6 bases and J gave up 1 base, with 15 bases separating them. The CDR3 spells CASSSRWRKNTEAFF. CDR3 nucleotide sequence: TGTGCCAGCAGTTCCCGTTGGCGGAAGAACACTGAAGCTTTCTTT.

The genes are TRBV7-2 and TRBJ1-4; 7 bases map to TRBD1. V dropped 5 bases and J dropped 5; count of bases not matched to a gene: 8. CDR3 length: 15 residues. The germline V gene has CDR1 SGHTA and CDR2 FQGNSA. CDR3 coding DNA: TGTGCCAGCAGCCCAGGGGACAGTCAAAATGAAAAACTGTTTTTT. Protein sequence: CASSPGDSQNEKLFF.